The 30 T cell receptor beta chains below were found in one sample sequenced in a study of blood T cell repertoires in COVID-19. TCRdb's table, derived via immunoSEQ multiplex PCR, lists solely in-frame clones and lacks some. The data contain about 220,000 clones, 84% of them singletons. The sample comprised peripheral blood. Receptor source: a man aged 45-60 years with active or convalescent COVID-19.

The chain couples TRBV19 to TRBJ2-7, with D hard to call. The germline V and J ends were trimmed by 3 bases and 1 base, with 10 bases remaining between them. The germline V gene has CDR1 LNHDA and CDR2 SQIVND (reference sequence). The CDR3 sequence is 14 residues long. CDR3 region: CASSIAKESYEQYF. DNA for the CDR3: TGTGCCAGTAGTATTGCCAAGGAGTCCTACGAGCAGTACTTC.

The V gene is TRBV5-1, the J gene TRBJ1-2, with TRBD1 identical over 8 bases. This CDR3 spans 14 amino acids. With 0 bases clipped from V and 8 bases from J, the junction kept 6 bases outside the gene matches. CDR1 is SGHRS and CDR2 is YFSETQ in the germline V gene. The CDR3 nucleotides are TGCGCCAGCAGCTTGGCTCAGGGGGCATACGGCTACACCTTC. As protein: CASSLAQGAYGYTF.

The sample holds one count of this clone. V gene TRBV2 combines with J gene TRBJ1-6, with TRBD1 matching over 7 bases. V gave up 6 bases and J gave up 6 bases; unmatched junction bases: 5. CDR3 length equals 14 residues. CDR1 and CDR2 (germline): SNHLY, FYNNEI. The CDR3 DNA reads as TGTGCCAGCAGCGCGGGACAGATTAATTCACCCCTCCACTTT. Translated: CASSAGQINSPLHF. Full variable domain (rest looked up from reference TRBV2 and TRBJ1-6): EPEVTQTPSHQVTQMGQEVILRCVPISNHLYFYWYRQILGQKVEFLVSFYNNEISEKSEIFDDQFSVERPDGSNFTLKIRSTKLEDSAMYFCASSAGQINSPLHFGNGTRLTVT.

The chain couples TRBV7-9 to TRBJ2-3; TRBD1 might be the D (6 bases). Germline CDR1 is SEHNR and CDR2 is FQNEAQ (reference sequence). Trimming cost V 6 bases and J 6 bases, with 16 bases left between them. The CDR3 sequence is 14 residues long. The CDR3 region is CASRGDNVRDTQYF. DNA of the CDR3: TGTGCCAGCAGGGGGGACAACGTCCGGGATACGCAGTATTTT.

This chain uses TRBV20-1 with TRBJ1-1; D perhaps matches TRBD1 (6 bases). The CDR3 is 11 residues long. Trimming stripped 3 bases from V and 6 bases from J, with 8 bases between. The germline V gene has CDR1 DFQATT and CDR2 SNEGSKA (reference sequence). The CDR3 loop is CSASNRAEAFF. CDR3 DNA: TGCAGTGCTAGTAACAGGGCTGAAGCTTTCTTT.

The V and J genes are TRBV18 and TRBJ2-3, with 9 positions matching TRBD1. Germline trimming cut 3 bases from V and 4 bases from J; bases unmatched to any gene: 2. The CDR3 length is 14 residues. Germline V gene sequence: CDR1 KGHSH, CDR2 LQKENI. The CDR3 region has the DNA TGTGCCAGCTCACCGGGGACAGGGTCAGATACGCAGTATTTT. Protein product: CASSPGTGSDTQYF.

The J gene is TRBJ1-5, the V gene TRBV2, with D unclear. This CDR3 is built from 14 residues. From germline, CDR1 is SNHLY and CDR2 FYNNEI. V was cut by 5 bases and J by 2 bases, with 10 bases left in between. The DNA of the CDR3 is TGTGCCAGCAGTCCGGAGGCCCGCAATCAGCCCCAGCATTTT. The encoded protein is CASSPEARNQPQHF.

CDR3 residues: CATSPPPWGLAGNEQYV. In DNA, the CDR3 is TGTGCCACCAGCCCCCCCCCGTGGGGACTAGCGGGGAACGAGCAGTACGTC. The chain couples TRBV15 to TRBJ2-7; 13 nucleotides match TRBD2. Germline V gene lookup returns CDR1 LNHNV and CDR2 YYDKDF (reference sequence). The CDR3 is 17 amino acids. The trim removed 5 bases at V and 5 bases at J, leaving 12 bases unmatched.

The J gene is TRBJ2-7, the V gene TRBV3-1 (or the pseudogene TRBV3-2); the D gene is possibly TRBD1 (5 bases). This CDR3 has 16 amino acids. The germline V and J ends were trimmed by 3 bases and 5 bases, with 20 bases remaining between them. Germline assignment: CDR1 LGHDT and CDR2 YNNKEL (reference sequence). This chain's CDR3 is CASSQSPLRVGNEQYF. The CDR3 DNA reads TGTGCCAGCAGCCAGAGCCCTCTCAGGGTCGGCAACGAGCAGTACTTC.

The gene calls are TRBV4-2 and TRBJ2-3; 13 positions agree with TRBD2. CDR3 length: 18 residues. In germline, CDR1 is LGHNA, CDR2 YNFKEQ. With 1 base clipped from V and 6 bases from J, the junction kept 10 bases outside the gene matches. As DNA, the CDR3 is TGTGCCAGCAGCCAAGTTACTAGCGGGGGGGCTTGGGGTGATACGCAGTATTTT. It yields the protein CASSQVTSGGAWGDTQYF.

This sequence joins TRBV6-1 and TRBJ2-3, with 7 positions matching TRBD1. In germline, CDR1 is MNHNS, CDR2 SASEGT. The CDR3 is 18 residues long. J gave up 2 bases and V 3 bases, and 14 bases lay outside the gene matches. The DNA of the CDR3 is TGTGCCAGCAGTGAGGGTAGGGGGCCTTTTTTTCACACAGATACGCAGTATTTT. The encoded protein is CASSEGRGPFFHTDTQYF.

The chain has TRBV5-4 and TRBJ2-3; 13 bases match TRBD2. The germline V gene encodes CDR1 SGHNT and CDR2 YYREEE (reference sequence). There are 16 residues in the CDR3. V was pared by 2 bases and J by 6 bases, with 6 bases of the junction left unmatched. The CDR3 region is CASSFRLAGGVDTQYF. The CDR3 coding sequence is TGTGCCAGCAGCTTTAGACTAGCGGGAGGTGTGGATACGCAGTATTTT.

The chain recombines TRBV7-3 with TRBJ2-7; 13 bases are shared with TRBD2. The CDR3 has 17 residues. Trimming removed 5 bases from V and 0 bases from J; junction bases left unmatched: 7. CDR1 and CDR2 from the germline V gene are SGHTA and FQGTGA. The DNA of the CDR3 is TGTGCCAGCAGCCCGCGGGGACTAGCGGGGAGCTCCTACGAGCAGTACGTC. This translates into CASSPRGLAGSSYEQYV.

The J gene is TRBJ2-1, the V gene TRBV6-6; D uncertain. V lost 4 bases, J lost 6 bases, and 7 bases lay in between. Germline CDR1 is MNHNY and CDR2 is SVGAGI (reference sequence). CDR3 length: 12 residues. CDR3 sequence: CASSFGPNEQFF. CDR3 DNA sequence: TGTGCCAGCAGTTTTGGGCCCAATGAGCAGTTCTTC.

The chain joins TRBV6-2 or TRBV6-3 to TRBJ2-1; 11 bases align to TRBD2. This CDR3 comprises 15 residues. CDR1 is MNHEY, CDR2 SVGEGT, per germline. V shed 6 bases, J shed 7 bases, and the junction held 8 bases outside the gene matches. CDR3 in DNA: TGTGCCAGCAGCAGCCTGACTAGCGGGGTGAATGAGCAGTTCTTC. This gives the protein CASSSLTSGVNEQFF.

The genes are TRBV7-9 and TRBJ2-7; 13 bases map to TRBD2. In germline, CDR1 is SEHNR, CDR2 FQNEAQ (reference sequence). The CDR3 spans 16 residues. The V segment lost 3 bases and the J segment 6 bases; nucleotides outside the gene matches: 8. The CDR3 loop is CASSFRLAGGVAEQYF. For the CDR3, the DNA is TGTGCCAGCAGCTTCCGACTAGCGGGAGGCGTAGCCGAGCAGTACTTC. The variable domain in full, completed from reference TRBV7-9 and TRBJ2-7, reads DTGVSQNPRHKITKRGQNVTFRCDPISEHNRLYWYRQTLGQGPEFLTYFQNEAQLEKSRLLSDRFSAERPKGSFSTLEIQRTEQGDSAMYLCASSFRLAGGVAEQYFGPGTRLTVT.

The chain couples TRBV19 to TRBJ2-3; D unresolved. The germline CDR1 and CDR2 sequences are LNHDA and SQIVND (reference sequence). There are 15 residues in the CDR3. V lost 3 bases and J 0 bases, leaving 10 bases between the germline ends. The CDR3 coding sequence is TGTGCCAGTAGTATCGGTGGGCACAGCACAGATACGCAGTATTTT. It encodes CASSIGGHSTDTQYF.

The chain combines TRBV6-2 or TRBV6-3 with TRBJ2-5; D is unresolved. This CDR3 has 11 residues. The V gene's germline CDR1 is MNHEY and CDR2 SVGEGT. Trimming stripped 5 bases from V and 4 bases from J, with 5 bases between. The CDR3, as DNA: TGTGCCAGCAGTCGCGTAGAGACCCAGTACTTC. Its protein is CASSRVETQYF.

The chain couples TRBV28 to TRBJ2-7, with no clear D. CDR3 size: 13 residues. Germline CDR1 is MDHEN and CDR2 is SYDVKM. Between the trimmed V and J ends, which lost 4 bases and 0 bases, there was a span of 7 bases. DNA of the CDR3: TGTGCCAGCAGTTACCACAACTCCTACGAGCAGTACTTC. This codes for CASSYHNSYEQYF.

The rearrangement joins TRBV4-2 to TRBJ1-2, with D possibly TRBD1 on 6 matching bases. The CDR3 loop spans 16 amino acids. V lost 0 bases and J lost 7, with 18 bases in between. Germline CDR1 is LGHNA and CDR2 is YNFKEQ. The CDR3 nucleotides read TGTGCCAGCAGCCAAGATAGGGGGGGGCTAAGGGGTGGCTACACCTTC. This encodes CASSQDRGGLRGGYTF.

The V gene is TRBV11-3, the J gene TRBJ1-1, with D unresolved. The length of the CDR3 is 14 residues. The germline gives CDR1 SGHNT, CDR2 YENEEA. V was cut by 2 bases and J by 4 bases, with 11 bases left in between. As DNA, the CDR3 is TGTGCCAGCAGCTTAAGAGGGAAGGGCACTGAAGCTTTCTTT. As protein: CASSLRGKGTEAFF.

This chain uses TRBV6-1 with TRBJ1-5; a weak D match, TRBD1 (6 bases). V was trimmed by 3 bases and J by 6 bases, leaving 18 bases between them. CDR1 MNHNS and CDR2 SASEGT come from the germline V gene. The CDR3 totals 16 residues. CDR3 amino acids: CASSDRTVLWGQPQHF. CDR3 nucleotides: TGTGCCAGCAGTGATCGGACAGTTCTATGGGGTCAGCCCCAGCATTTT.

V and J are TRBV7-2 and TRBJ1-2, with 7 bases matching TRBD1. CDR3 size: 14 residues. V was clipped by 4 bases and J by 2 bases; unmatched bases: 4. Germline V gene sequence: CDR1 SGHTA, CDR2 FQGNSA. This CDR3 reads CASSSDRINYGYTF. CDR3 in DNA: TGTGCCAGCAGCTCGGACAGGATAAACTATGGCTACACCTTC. The variable domain in full, with the rest retrieved from reference TRBV7-2 and TRBJ1-2, is GAGVSQSPSNKVTEKGKDVELRCDPISGHTALYWYRQSLGQGLEFLIYFQGNSAPDKSGLPSDRFSAERTGGSVSTLTIQRTQQEDSAVYLCASSSDRINYGYTFGSGTRLTVV.

In its sample, this clone was seen once. The V and J genes are TRBV28 and TRBJ2-5, with TRBD1 as a possible D gene (5 bases). Trimming shortened V by 3 bases and J by 0 bases, and 14 bases separated the two germline ends. The CDR3 is made up of 16 amino acids. CDR1 and CDR2 from the germline V gene are MDHEN and SYDVKM. Here the CDR3 DNA reads TGTGCCAGCAGTTTTATAGGCAGGGAAAACCAAGAGACCCAGTACTTC. Amino acids: CASSFIGRENQETQYF.

The chain joins TRBV18 to TRBJ2-1, with TRBD2 matching over 7 bases. The CDR3 runs to 16 residues. V shed 0 bases and J 4 bases; nucleotides not matched to a gene: 6. Germline lookup yields CDR1 KGHSH and CDR2 LQKENI. The CDR3 sequence is CASSPPLAGSYNEQFF. The CDR3 DNA is TGTGCCAGCTCACCACCCTTAGCGGGTTCATACAATGAGCAGTTCTTC.

This sequence joins TRBV19 and TRBJ1-5, with 7 bases that match TRBD1. The CDR3 contains 14 residues. Trimming cost V 10 bases and J 1 base; bases outside gene matches: 7. CDR1 and CDR2 from the germline V gene are LNHDA and SQIVND (reference sequence). The CDR3 sequence is CATLGQQSNQPQHF. The CDR3 bases are TGTGCCACCCTGGGACAGCAAAGCAATCAGCCCCAGCATTTT.

CDR3 amino acids: CATSAVGGAGELFF. CDR3 DNA sequence: TGTGCCACCAGTGCTGTTGGGGGGGCCGGGGAGCTGTTTTTT. The chain is built from TRBV24-1 and TRBJ2-2, with TRBD2 matching 7 bases. Germline CDR1 KGHDR, CDR2 SFDVKD. V was clipped by 5 bases and J by 6 bases; unmatched bases: 5. The CDR3 spans 14 residues.

J is TRBJ2-3 and V is TRBV2; TRBD2 aligns across 8 bases. V dropped 7 bases and J dropped 2; count of bases not matched to a gene: 5. Germline V CDR1 and CDR2: SNHLY, FYNNEI. The CDR3 loop spans 14 amino acids. CDR3 bases: TGTGCCAGCAAGAGCGGGGGTGCCACAGATACGCAGTATTTT. It is translated as CASKSGGATDTQYF. The full variable domain, in which reference TRBV2 and TRBJ2-3 provide the parts outside the CDR3, is EPEVTQTPSHQVTQMGQEVILRCVPISNHLYFYWYRQILGQKVEFLVSFYNNEISEKSEIFDDQFSVERPDGSNFTLKIRSTKLEDSAMYFCASKSGGATDTQYFGPGTRLTVL.

For this clone: This sample includes further DNA sequences coding for the same CDR3. V usage is TRBV9 and J usage is TRBJ1-4; 11 bases agree with TRBD1. Per germline, CDR1 SGDLS and CDR2 YYNGEE. V shed 3 bases and J 7 bases; nucleotides not matched to a gene: 2. This CDR3 contains 14 residues. The CDR3 nucleotides are TGTGCCAGCAGCGCCGGGACAGGGGGTGAAAAACTGTTTTTT. It translates to CASSAGTGGEKLFF.

The gene calls are TRBV3-1 (or the pseudogene TRBV3-2) and TRBJ2-2; D ambiguous. Germline V gene sequence: CDR1 LGHDT, CDR2 YNNKEL (reference sequence). There are 13 residues in the CDR3. V was cut by 7 bases and J by 4 bases, with 10 bases left in between. This CDR3 reads CASNYKSTGELFF. The CDR3 DNA follows: TGTGCCAGCAATTATAAGAGCACCGGGGAGCTGTTTTTT.